Below are 8 T cell receptor beta chains sequenced from a single sample in a study of T cell changes during pregnancy in multiple sclerosis. Libraries were prepared by immunoSEQ multiplex PCR; TCRdb keeps only in-frame clonotypes and omits some of them. This table has 70,000 to 75,000 clones, 85% to 95% appearing once. This specimen was peripheral blood, taken in the second trimester of pregnancy. Receptors originate from a female donor in good health, enrolled as a control in a pregnancy study.

V usage is TRBV10-3 and J usage is TRBJ1-5; D remains ambiguous. Germline loops: CDR1 ENHRY, CDR2 SYGVKD. The CDR3 has 12 residues. V gave up 8 bases and J gave up 2 bases, with 7 bases separating them. The CDR3 DNA is TGTGCCATCGGAGAGGGCAATCAGCCCCAGCATTTT. Amino acids: CAIGEGNQPQHF.

The CDR3 nucleotides read TGTGCCAGCTCACCACTGGGCAACCCCGACTATGGCTACACCTTC. This translates into CASSPLGNPDYGYTF. The rearrangement uses TRBV18 and TRBJ1-2; D is undetermined. Germline CDR1 and CDR2: KGHSH and LQKENI. V lost 1 base to trimming and J lost 3 bases, with 12 bases between them. The CDR3 is 15 residues long.

This chain links TRBV4-3 with TRBJ1-1; D gene ambiguous. The CDR3 covers 14 residues. V was trimmed by 4 bases and J by 3 bases, leaving 12 bases between them. The V gene's germline CDR1 is LGHNA and CDR2 YSLEER. CDR3 DNA sequence: TGCGCCAGCAGCCGTACAGCTGGGTACACTGAAGCTTTCTTT. This translates into CASSRTAGYTEAFF.

The chain couples TRBV2 to TRBJ2-3, with D possibly being TRBD1 (5 bases). CDR3 length: 13 amino acids. V was pared by 4 bases and J by 4 bases, with 9 bases between. Germline V gives CDR1 SNHLY, CDR2 FYNNEI. The CDR3 reads CASSGSTADTQYF. CDR3 bases: TGTGCCAGCAGTGGATCGACAGCAGATACGCAGTATTTT. Full variable domain (rest looked up from reference TRBV2 and TRBJ2-3): EPEVTQTPSHQVTQMGQEVILRCVPISNHLYFYWYRQILGQKVEFLVSFYNNEISEKSEIFDDQFSVERPDGSNFTLKIRSTKLEDSAMYFCASSGSTADTQYFGPGTRLTVL.

J is TRBJ2-3 and V is TRBV5-6; D perhaps matches TRBD1 (6 bases). CDR1 SGHDT and CDR2 YYEEEE come from the germline V gene. CDR3 length equals 11 residues. V lost 3 bases and J 13 bases, leaving 12 bases between the germline ends. The CDR3 loop is CASSWDTIEYF. The DNA for the CDR3 is TGTGCCAGCAGCTGGGACACCATAGAGTATTTT.

V is TRBV7-2 and J is TRBJ2-3; the match to TRBD2 covers 9 bases. V was clipped by 0 bases and J by 3 bases; unmatched bases: 4. Per the germline V gene, CDR1 is SGHTA and CDR2 is FQGNSA. The CDR3 runs 16 residues. The CDR3: CASSLAPGLATDTQYF. DNA of the CDR3: TGTGCCAGCAGCTTAGCACCGGGACTAGCAACAGATACGCAGTATTTT.

The chain uses TRBV5-1 and TRBJ2-2; D gene uncertain. Germline CDR1 is SGHRS and CDR2 is YFSETQ. The V end lost 2 bases, the J end lost 0 bases, and 14 bases lay between the germline ends. The CDR3 is 17 residues long. The CDR3 region is CASSFSPETPNTGELFF. The CDR3 region has the DNA TGCGCCAGCAGCTTCTCCCCCGAGACTCCGAACACCGGGGAGCTGTTTTTT.

The chain's CDR3 is CASSPLAGMNTEAFF. CDR3 nucleotides: TGCGCCAGCAGCCCCCTTGCAGGCATGAACACTGAAGCTTTCTTT. The genes are TRBV5-1 and TRBJ1-1; D is unclear. This CDR3 has 15 residues. V was trimmed by 4 bases and J by 0 bases, leaving 13 bases between them. From germline, CDR1 is SGHRS and CDR2 YFSETQ. The whole variable domain, remainder taken from reference TRBV5-1 and TRBJ1-1, is KAGVTQTPRYLIKTRGQQVTLSCSPISGHRSVSWYQQTPGQGLQFLFEYFSETQRNKGNFPGRFSGRQFSNSRSEMNVSTLELGDSALYLCASSPLAGMNTEAFFGQGTRLTVV.